A selection of T cell receptor beta chains follows, all from one sample in a study of blood T cell repertoires in COVID-19. This table comes from immunoSEQ multiplex PCR, and its TCRdb copy is limited to in-frame clones, with some not included. The table shows about 200,000 clones, with roughly 82% occurring only once. Sequenced input: PBMCs or T cells enriched from blood (not recorded which). These receptors all come from a man in his forties or fifties with acute COVID-19. Each CDR3 is given with its conserved first and last residue. Fields, in order: CDR3 DNA, CDR3 protein, clone size, J gene, D gene, V gene. A D gene is named only where the DNA matches it firmly. Where a row states a size, it is once, few, many or the class of an expanded clone; other rows omit it.

CDR3nt: TGCGCCAGCGCCGACTCCGGAGCCAGCTGTGGCTACACCTTC
CDR3aa: CASADSGASCGYTF
abundance: .
j_gene: TRBJ1-2
d_gene: .
v_gene: TRBV5-1

CDR3nt: TGTGCCAGCAGTCAGGGGACAGGGGGCTATCAGCCCCAGCATTTT
CDR3aa: CASSQGTGGYQPQHF
abundance: many
j_gene: TRBJ1-5
d_gene: TRBD1
v_gene: TRBV11-2

CDR3nt: TGTGCCAGCAGCCTTTTCGGGGTCGGCACTGAAGCTTTCTTT
CDR3aa: CASSLFGVGTEAFF
abundance: .
j_gene: TRBJ1-1
d_gene: .
v_gene: TRBV28

CDR3nt: TGTGCCAGCCGGTACTTCGGCTCCTACGAGCAGTACTTC
CDR3aa: CASRYFGSYEQYF
abundance: .
j_gene: TRBJ2-7
d_gene: .
v_gene: TRBV2

CDR3nt: TGTGCCAGCAGCGACGGGTGGACTGGAAACACCATATATTTT
CDR3aa: CASSDGWTGNTIYF
abundance: .
j_gene: TRBJ1-3
d_gene: .
v_gene: TRBV7-9

CDR3nt: TGTGCCAGCAGCCAGCCCACAGATAGCTCCTACGAGCAGTACTTC
CDR3aa: CASSQPTDSSYEQYF
abundance: few
j_gene: TRBJ2-7
d_gene: .
v_gene: TRBV4-2

CDR3nt: TGTGCCAGCAGCGCAGCGGCTAGCTCCTACGAGCAGTACTTC
CDR3aa: CASSAAASSYEQYF
abundance: .
j_gene: TRBJ2-7
d_gene: .
v_gene: TRBV7-2

CDR3nt: TGTGCCTGGAGTTCCAGGGGTAATCAGCCCCAGCATTTT
CDR3aa: CAWSSRGNQPQHF
abundance: .
j_gene: TRBJ1-5
d_gene: .
v_gene: TRBV30

CDR3nt: TGTGCCAGCAGCTTAATAGCGGGAGGGAGCACAGATACGCAGTATTTT
CDR3aa: CASSLIAGGSTDTQYF
abundance: .
j_gene: TRBJ2-3
d_gene: TRBD2
v_gene: TRBV11-2

CDR3nt: TGTGCCACCAGTGATGCACGGAGGAATAGCAATCAGCCCCAGCATTTT
CDR3aa: CATSDARRNSNQPQHF
abundance: .
j_gene: TRBJ1-5
d_gene: .
v_gene: TRBV24-1

CDR3nt: TGTGCCAGCAGTCGCGGGACTGGAGAAAAACTGTTTTTT
CDR3aa: CASSRGTGEKLFF
abundance: .
j_gene: TRBJ1-4
d_gene: .
v_gene: TRBV2

CDR3nt: TGTGCCACCAGCAGAGCGCGGGGGGATGAAAAACTGTTTTTT
CDR3aa: CATSRARGDEKLFF
abundance: few
j_gene: TRBJ1-4
d_gene: .
v_gene: TRBV15

CDR3nt: TGTGCCAGCAGCTCGACAGGGTTCGAGGAAAAACTGTTTTTT
CDR3aa: CASSSTGFEEKLFF
abundance: .
j_gene: TRBJ1-4
d_gene: TRBD1
v_gene: TRBV13

CDR3nt: TGTGCCAGCAGCTTGAACCCACTCTACACTGAAGCTTTCTTT
CDR3aa: CASSLNPLYTEAFF
abundance: .
j_gene: TRBJ1-1
d_gene: .
v_gene: TRBV5-4

CDR3nt: TGTGCCAGCAGCACCGACAGCAACAATTCACCCCTCCACTTT
CDR3aa: CASSTDSNNSPLHF
abundance: .
j_gene: TRBJ1-6
d_gene: .
v_gene: TRBV7-9

CDR3nt: TGTGCCAGCAGTTTAGGGTCGGGAACTAGCAATCAGCCCCAGCATTTT
CDR3aa: CASSLGSGTSNQPQHF
abundance: few
j_gene: TRBJ1-5
d_gene: .
v_gene: TRBV27

CDR3nt: TGTGCCAGTAGGGTACAGGGGCCAATGGATGAAAAACTGTTTTTT
CDR3aa: CASRVQGPMDEKLFF
abundance: .
j_gene: TRBJ1-4
d_gene: TRBD1
v_gene: TRBV19

CDR3nt: TGTGCCAGCAGCACGGGACGGGAGAATTCACCCCTCCACTTT
CDR3aa: CASSTGRENSPLHF
abundance: .
j_gene: TRBJ1-6
d_gene: .
v_gene: TRBV6-5

CDR3nt: TGTGCCAGCAGCTCCGGATCAACAGGCCCCGGAAACACCATATATTTT
CDR3aa: CASSSGSTGPGNTIYF
abundance: .
j_gene: TRBJ1-3
d_gene: .
v_gene: TRBV11-2

CDR3nt: TGTGCCAGCAGTCATACAGACTCTGGGGCCAACGTCCTGACTTTC
CDR3aa: CASSHTDSGANVLTF
abundance: .
j_gene: TRBJ2-6
d_gene: .
v_gene: TRBV7-9

CDR3nt: TGTGCCAGCTCACCGGACAGGGGGAAAGGGGAGACCCAGTACTTC
CDR3aa: CASSPDRGKGETQYF
abundance: .
j_gene: TRBJ2-5
d_gene: TRBD1
v_gene: TRBV18

CDR3nt: TGTGCCAGCAGCTTAGCGCGACAGGTCTACGAGCAGTACTTC
CDR3aa: CASSLARQVYEQYF
abundance: .
j_gene: TRBJ2-7
d_gene: .
v_gene: TRBV11-2

CDR3nt: TGTGCCAGCAGCTTAGTGACAGGGGCTGGGGCTTTCTTT
CDR3aa: CASSLVTGAGAFF
abundance: few
j_gene: TRBJ1-1
d_gene: TRBD1
v_gene: TRBV5-4

CDR3nt: TGTGCCATCAGCCCAATCCCGACTAGCGGCCAAGAGACCCAGTACTTC
CDR3aa: CAISPIPTSGQETQYF
abundance: few
j_gene: TRBJ2-5
d_gene: TRBD2
v_gene: TRBV10-3

CDR3nt: TGTGCCAGCAGTTCGACAGGAAAGAACACCGGGGAGCTGTTTTTT
CDR3aa: CASSSTGKNTGELFF
abundance: .
j_gene: TRBJ2-2
d_gene: .
v_gene: TRBV28

CDR3nt: TGTGCCAGCAGCCGCGGAGGTACCGGCTCCTACGAGCAGTACTTC
CDR3aa: CASSRGGTGSYEQYF
abundance: .
j_gene: TRBJ2-7
d_gene: .
v_gene: TRBV7-9

CDR3nt: TGTGCCAGCACCACAGGGGGCTATGGCTACACCTTC
CDR3aa: CASTTGGYGYTF
abundance: .
j_gene: TRBJ1-2
d_gene: TRBD1
v_gene: TRBV27

CDR3nt: TGTGCCAGCAGCTTAGTAGCGGACTCCTACAATGAGCAGTTCTTC
CDR3aa: CASSLVADSYNEQFF
abundance: many
j_gene: TRBJ2-1
d_gene: .
v_gene: TRBV7-2

CDR3nt: TGCGCCAGCAGCTTTTCAGGGCTCAAAAATGAAAAACTGTTTTTT
CDR3aa: CASSFSGLKNEKLFF
abundance: .
j_gene: TRBJ1-4
d_gene: .
v_gene: TRBV5-1

CDR3nt: TGTGCCAGTAGTACAGGGGCGTCCTGGAATTCACCCCTCCACTTT
CDR3aa: CASSTGASWNSPLHF
abundance: .
j_gene: TRBJ1-6
d_gene: .
v_gene: TRBV19

CDR3nt: TGTGCCAGCAGACAGGGCAATCAGCCCCAGCATTTT
CDR3aa: CASRQGNQPQHF
abundance: .
j_gene: TRBJ1-5
d_gene: .
v_gene: TRBV28

CDR3nt: TGTGCCATCAGTGAGAATGGTGGTAGCGGGAGTATAGAGACCCAGTACTTC
CDR3aa: CAISENGGSGSIETQYF
abundance: .
j_gene: TRBJ2-5
d_gene: TRBD2
v_gene: TRBV10-3

CDR3nt: TGCGCCAGCAACCCGGACAGGGAGGAAGGTATACACACTGAAGCTTTCTTT
CDR3aa: CASNPDREEGIHTEAFF
abundance: once
j_gene: TRBJ1-1
d_gene: TRBD1
v_gene: TRBV5-1

CDR3nt: TGTGCCAGCAGCCGAGCGGGAGCAAGCACAGATACGCAGTATTTT
CDR3aa: CASSRAGASTDTQYF
abundance: .
j_gene: TRBJ2-3
d_gene: TRBD2
v_gene: TRBV7-9

CDR3nt: TGTGCCAGCAGCTCCCGGAGCGGGAGGGCCCTCGACACCGGGGAGCTGTTTTTT
CDR3aa: CASSSRSGRALDTGELFF
abundance: .
j_gene: TRBJ2-2
d_gene: TRBD2
v_gene: TRBV13